This T cell receptor beta chain derives from a study of T cells in Graves' hyperthyroidism and ophthalmopathy. The patients, who ranged from 18 to 65 in age, presented with newly diagnosed hyperthyroidism lasting under 2 months. Whole-study results and caveats: Blood samples included most of the expanded thyroid clonotypes exceeding 0.001.

The J segment lost 0 bases and the V segment lost 6 bases, leaving 16 bases of the junction unmatched. This CDR3 is 19 amino acids long. The germline gives CDR1 MNHNS, CDR2 SASEGT. Comments on this clonotype: Its antigen is currently unknown.

RNA transcripts gave rise to amplified TCR beta CDR3 regions. The HTBI primer set served for first-round RT-PCR of the TCR CDR3. In TCRdb, the multiplex PCR reads were re-called with MiXCR into one record per CDR3 protein. The data hold around 350,000 distinct CDR3 sequences, with more than 20% observed a single time. Source material: blood. The clonotype was recovered from a man in his forties or fifties with Graves' hyperthyroidism. The chain links TRBV6-1 to TRBJ2-2; 7 bases match TRBD2. The CDR3 nucleotides read TGTGCCAGCAGAGTGGAGGTCAGGACCCTAGCGGCGAACACCGGGGAGCTGTTTTTT. Encoded protein: CASRVEVRTLAANTGELFF.